Listed here are 15 T cell receptor beta chains from one sample, sequenced in a study of somatic mutations in cytotoxic T cells in rheumatoid arthritis. Clones were sequenced by immunoSEQ multiplex PCR, and TCRdb holds only the in-frame ones, with some missing. The repertoire includes more than 15,000 clones, about 80% of them detected once, and roughly 19% sits in the top ten. The sample taken for sequencing was CD8+ T cells sorted from blood. The receptors derive from an adult with rheumatoid arthritis.

The gene calls are TRBV6-6 and TRBJ1-1; D remains ambiguous. With 6 bases removed from V and 1 base from J, the gap between germline ends came to 18 bases. Per germline, CDR1 MNHNY and CDR2 SVGAGI (reference sequence). The length of the CDR3 is 16 residues. CDR3 DNA sequence: TGTGCCAGCAGAATTACAATGTCGGCCGAGAACACTGAAGCTTTCTTT. It specifies CASRITMSAENTEAFF.

The V call is TRBV5-6, the J call TRBJ2-1; 7 bases line up with TRBD1. CDR1 and CDR2 from the germline V gene are SGHDT and YYEEEE. CDR3 length equals 15 residues. Losses at the gene ends were 5 bases for V and 0 bases for J; bases not matched to a gene: 5. The CDR3 reads CASSLQGSSYNEQFF. The CDR3 DNA is TGTGCCAGCAGTCTACAGGGGAGCTCCTACAATGAGCAGTTCTTC.

This clone has just one count. The chain couples TRBV5-5 to TRBJ1-1, with D perhaps TRBD1 (5 bases). This CDR3 has 15 residues. Germline-derived CDR1 and CDR2 are SGHKS and YYEKEE (reference sequence). V gave up 6 bases and J gave up 5 bases, with 20 bases separating them. The CDR3 spells CASIPSPGIITEAFF. CDR3 DNA: TGTGCCAGCATCCCCTCCCCAGGGATAATAACTGAAGCTTTCTTT.

This rearrangement joins TRBV14 to TRBJ2-5; no firm D call. Trimming left V 4 bases short and J 2 bases short, with 14 bases between. Germline V gene lookup returns CDR1 SGHDN and CDR2 FVKESK. The length of the CDR3 is 15 residues. The CDR3 here is CASSPLHSYQETQYF. Written as DNA, the CDR3 is TGTGCCAGCAGCCCTCTCCACTCGTATCAAGAGACCCAGTACTTC.

This clone was counted between two and nine times. The V call is TRBV18, the J call TRBJ2-7, with D possibly being TRBD2 (7 bases). Germline V gene sequence: CDR1 KGHSH, CDR2 LQKENI. Trimming cost V 0 bases and J 2 bases, with 11 bases left between them. CDR3 size: 15 residues. The CDR3 reads CASSPPGGHPYEQYF. For the CDR3, the DNA is TGTGCCAGCTCACCACCGGGGGGGCACCCCTACGAGCAGTACTTC.

The chain links TRBV14 to TRBJ2-2, with D uncertain. Germline CDR1 SGHDN, CDR2 FVKESK. V was cut by 4 bases and J by 5 bases, with 8 bases left in between. This CDR3 contains 13 residues. In nucleotides, the CDR3 is TGTGCCAGCAGCCCTGTTCGAACCGGGGAGCTGTTTTTT. Translating it yields CASSPVRTGELFF.

This chain joins TRBV10-3 and TRBJ2-6, with D hard to call. This CDR3 contains 20 residues. Germline loops: CDR1 ENHRY, CDR2 SYGVKD. V dropped 5 bases and J dropped 0 bases, with 23 bases sitting between them. CDR3 DNA sequence: TGTGCCATCAGTCCGGCTACAACGCTTCCTCCCTACTCTGGGGCCAACGTCCTGACTTTC. This encodes CAISPATTLPPYSGANVLTF.

V and J are TRBV15 and TRBJ2-1; 14 nucleotides line up with TRBD2. This CDR3 contains 16 residues. J was trimmed by 10 bases and V by 5 bases; bases with no gene match: 10. CDR1 is LNHNV and CDR2 is YYDKDF in the germline V gene (reference sequence). The CDR3 loop is CATSYWGLAGAEEQFF. The CDR3 coding sequence is TGTGCCACCAGCTATTGGGGACTAGCGGGAGCCGAAGAGCAGTTCTTC. The full variable domain, with the rest looked up from reference TRBV15 and TRBJ2-1, is DAMVIQNPRYQVTQFGKPVTLSCSQTLNHNVMYWYQQKSSQAPKLLFHYYDKDFNNEADTPDNFQSRRPNTSFCFLDIRSPGLGDTAMYLCATSYWGLAGAEEQFFGPGTRLTVL.

The chain employs TRBV11-2 and TRBJ2-7; D uncertain. Germline CDR1 is SGHAT and CDR2 is FQNNGV. V gave up 4 bases and J gave up 1 base, with 8 bases separating them. This CDR3 has 13 amino acids. In nucleotides, the CDR3 is TGTGCCAGCAGCTCCTATACGTCCTACGAGCAGTACTTC. Its protein product is CASSSYTSYEQYF.

V and J are TRBV5-1 and TRBJ1-1, with D hard to call. Trimming shortened V by 4 bases and J by 0 bases, and 7 bases separated the two germline ends. The germline CDR1 and CDR2 sequences are SGHRS and YFSETQ. The CDR3 has 13 residues. In nucleotides, the CDR3 is TGCGCCAGCAGCGGTACAGTGAACACTGAAGCTTTCTTT. As protein: CASSGTVNTEAFF.

V usage is TRBV10-1 and J usage is TRBJ2-3; D is unclear. V was clipped by 6 bases and J by 0 bases, with 16 bases between them. The CDR3 consists of 16 residues. Looked up from germline, CDR1 is WNHNN and CDR2 is SYGVQD (reference sequence). CDR3 in amino acids: CASSKLTGPSTDTQYF. In DNA, the CDR3 is TGCGCCAGCAGCAAATTGACTGGGCCTAGCACAGATACGCAGTATTTT.

The chain recombines TRBV6-6 with TRBJ1-1; D is uncertain. CDR1 is MNHNY, CDR2 SVGAGI, per germline (reference sequence). V was cut by 0 bases and J by 1 base, with 12 bases left in between. This CDR3 is built from 16 residues. The CDR3 loop reads CASSYSRYGSNTEAFF. CDR3 nucleotide sequence: TGTGCCAGCAGTTACTCGAGGTACGGATCGAACACTGAAGCTTTCTTT.

The genes are TRBV11-3 and TRBJ2-1; possible D gene TRBD2, 6 bases. Per the germline V gene, CDR1 is SGHNT and CDR2 is YENEEA. With 2 bases removed from V and 8 bases from J, the gap between germline ends came to 13 bases. The length of the CDR3 is 14 residues. This chain's CDR3 is CASSLRGLQDEQFF. The DNA for the CDR3 is TGTGCCAGCAGCTTACGGGGACTCCAGGATGAGCAGTTCTTC.

This clone was detected a few times. This chain connects TRBV11-1 to TRBJ1-2, with D possibly TRBD1 on 6 matching bases. The CDR3 has 15 amino acids. V was trimmed by 6 bases and J by 2 bases, leaving 16 bases between them. Germline values: CDR1 SGHAT, CDR2 FQDESV (reference sequence). The CDR3 bases are TGTGCCAGCAGACCAACAGGGAGTTGGAACTATGGCTACACCTTC. This gives the protein CASRPTGSWNYGYTF.

This chain connects TRBV19 to TRBJ1-2, with D possibly TRBD1 on 5 matching bases. CDR1 is LNHDA and CDR2 is SQIVND in the germline V gene (reference sequence). V was clipped by 7 bases and J by 1 base, with 13 bases between them. This CDR3 has 14 residues. CDR3 sequence (DNA): TGTGCCAGTAACCGCGGGGGGAGTAACTATGGCTACACCTTC. Encoded protein: CASNRGGSNYGYTF.